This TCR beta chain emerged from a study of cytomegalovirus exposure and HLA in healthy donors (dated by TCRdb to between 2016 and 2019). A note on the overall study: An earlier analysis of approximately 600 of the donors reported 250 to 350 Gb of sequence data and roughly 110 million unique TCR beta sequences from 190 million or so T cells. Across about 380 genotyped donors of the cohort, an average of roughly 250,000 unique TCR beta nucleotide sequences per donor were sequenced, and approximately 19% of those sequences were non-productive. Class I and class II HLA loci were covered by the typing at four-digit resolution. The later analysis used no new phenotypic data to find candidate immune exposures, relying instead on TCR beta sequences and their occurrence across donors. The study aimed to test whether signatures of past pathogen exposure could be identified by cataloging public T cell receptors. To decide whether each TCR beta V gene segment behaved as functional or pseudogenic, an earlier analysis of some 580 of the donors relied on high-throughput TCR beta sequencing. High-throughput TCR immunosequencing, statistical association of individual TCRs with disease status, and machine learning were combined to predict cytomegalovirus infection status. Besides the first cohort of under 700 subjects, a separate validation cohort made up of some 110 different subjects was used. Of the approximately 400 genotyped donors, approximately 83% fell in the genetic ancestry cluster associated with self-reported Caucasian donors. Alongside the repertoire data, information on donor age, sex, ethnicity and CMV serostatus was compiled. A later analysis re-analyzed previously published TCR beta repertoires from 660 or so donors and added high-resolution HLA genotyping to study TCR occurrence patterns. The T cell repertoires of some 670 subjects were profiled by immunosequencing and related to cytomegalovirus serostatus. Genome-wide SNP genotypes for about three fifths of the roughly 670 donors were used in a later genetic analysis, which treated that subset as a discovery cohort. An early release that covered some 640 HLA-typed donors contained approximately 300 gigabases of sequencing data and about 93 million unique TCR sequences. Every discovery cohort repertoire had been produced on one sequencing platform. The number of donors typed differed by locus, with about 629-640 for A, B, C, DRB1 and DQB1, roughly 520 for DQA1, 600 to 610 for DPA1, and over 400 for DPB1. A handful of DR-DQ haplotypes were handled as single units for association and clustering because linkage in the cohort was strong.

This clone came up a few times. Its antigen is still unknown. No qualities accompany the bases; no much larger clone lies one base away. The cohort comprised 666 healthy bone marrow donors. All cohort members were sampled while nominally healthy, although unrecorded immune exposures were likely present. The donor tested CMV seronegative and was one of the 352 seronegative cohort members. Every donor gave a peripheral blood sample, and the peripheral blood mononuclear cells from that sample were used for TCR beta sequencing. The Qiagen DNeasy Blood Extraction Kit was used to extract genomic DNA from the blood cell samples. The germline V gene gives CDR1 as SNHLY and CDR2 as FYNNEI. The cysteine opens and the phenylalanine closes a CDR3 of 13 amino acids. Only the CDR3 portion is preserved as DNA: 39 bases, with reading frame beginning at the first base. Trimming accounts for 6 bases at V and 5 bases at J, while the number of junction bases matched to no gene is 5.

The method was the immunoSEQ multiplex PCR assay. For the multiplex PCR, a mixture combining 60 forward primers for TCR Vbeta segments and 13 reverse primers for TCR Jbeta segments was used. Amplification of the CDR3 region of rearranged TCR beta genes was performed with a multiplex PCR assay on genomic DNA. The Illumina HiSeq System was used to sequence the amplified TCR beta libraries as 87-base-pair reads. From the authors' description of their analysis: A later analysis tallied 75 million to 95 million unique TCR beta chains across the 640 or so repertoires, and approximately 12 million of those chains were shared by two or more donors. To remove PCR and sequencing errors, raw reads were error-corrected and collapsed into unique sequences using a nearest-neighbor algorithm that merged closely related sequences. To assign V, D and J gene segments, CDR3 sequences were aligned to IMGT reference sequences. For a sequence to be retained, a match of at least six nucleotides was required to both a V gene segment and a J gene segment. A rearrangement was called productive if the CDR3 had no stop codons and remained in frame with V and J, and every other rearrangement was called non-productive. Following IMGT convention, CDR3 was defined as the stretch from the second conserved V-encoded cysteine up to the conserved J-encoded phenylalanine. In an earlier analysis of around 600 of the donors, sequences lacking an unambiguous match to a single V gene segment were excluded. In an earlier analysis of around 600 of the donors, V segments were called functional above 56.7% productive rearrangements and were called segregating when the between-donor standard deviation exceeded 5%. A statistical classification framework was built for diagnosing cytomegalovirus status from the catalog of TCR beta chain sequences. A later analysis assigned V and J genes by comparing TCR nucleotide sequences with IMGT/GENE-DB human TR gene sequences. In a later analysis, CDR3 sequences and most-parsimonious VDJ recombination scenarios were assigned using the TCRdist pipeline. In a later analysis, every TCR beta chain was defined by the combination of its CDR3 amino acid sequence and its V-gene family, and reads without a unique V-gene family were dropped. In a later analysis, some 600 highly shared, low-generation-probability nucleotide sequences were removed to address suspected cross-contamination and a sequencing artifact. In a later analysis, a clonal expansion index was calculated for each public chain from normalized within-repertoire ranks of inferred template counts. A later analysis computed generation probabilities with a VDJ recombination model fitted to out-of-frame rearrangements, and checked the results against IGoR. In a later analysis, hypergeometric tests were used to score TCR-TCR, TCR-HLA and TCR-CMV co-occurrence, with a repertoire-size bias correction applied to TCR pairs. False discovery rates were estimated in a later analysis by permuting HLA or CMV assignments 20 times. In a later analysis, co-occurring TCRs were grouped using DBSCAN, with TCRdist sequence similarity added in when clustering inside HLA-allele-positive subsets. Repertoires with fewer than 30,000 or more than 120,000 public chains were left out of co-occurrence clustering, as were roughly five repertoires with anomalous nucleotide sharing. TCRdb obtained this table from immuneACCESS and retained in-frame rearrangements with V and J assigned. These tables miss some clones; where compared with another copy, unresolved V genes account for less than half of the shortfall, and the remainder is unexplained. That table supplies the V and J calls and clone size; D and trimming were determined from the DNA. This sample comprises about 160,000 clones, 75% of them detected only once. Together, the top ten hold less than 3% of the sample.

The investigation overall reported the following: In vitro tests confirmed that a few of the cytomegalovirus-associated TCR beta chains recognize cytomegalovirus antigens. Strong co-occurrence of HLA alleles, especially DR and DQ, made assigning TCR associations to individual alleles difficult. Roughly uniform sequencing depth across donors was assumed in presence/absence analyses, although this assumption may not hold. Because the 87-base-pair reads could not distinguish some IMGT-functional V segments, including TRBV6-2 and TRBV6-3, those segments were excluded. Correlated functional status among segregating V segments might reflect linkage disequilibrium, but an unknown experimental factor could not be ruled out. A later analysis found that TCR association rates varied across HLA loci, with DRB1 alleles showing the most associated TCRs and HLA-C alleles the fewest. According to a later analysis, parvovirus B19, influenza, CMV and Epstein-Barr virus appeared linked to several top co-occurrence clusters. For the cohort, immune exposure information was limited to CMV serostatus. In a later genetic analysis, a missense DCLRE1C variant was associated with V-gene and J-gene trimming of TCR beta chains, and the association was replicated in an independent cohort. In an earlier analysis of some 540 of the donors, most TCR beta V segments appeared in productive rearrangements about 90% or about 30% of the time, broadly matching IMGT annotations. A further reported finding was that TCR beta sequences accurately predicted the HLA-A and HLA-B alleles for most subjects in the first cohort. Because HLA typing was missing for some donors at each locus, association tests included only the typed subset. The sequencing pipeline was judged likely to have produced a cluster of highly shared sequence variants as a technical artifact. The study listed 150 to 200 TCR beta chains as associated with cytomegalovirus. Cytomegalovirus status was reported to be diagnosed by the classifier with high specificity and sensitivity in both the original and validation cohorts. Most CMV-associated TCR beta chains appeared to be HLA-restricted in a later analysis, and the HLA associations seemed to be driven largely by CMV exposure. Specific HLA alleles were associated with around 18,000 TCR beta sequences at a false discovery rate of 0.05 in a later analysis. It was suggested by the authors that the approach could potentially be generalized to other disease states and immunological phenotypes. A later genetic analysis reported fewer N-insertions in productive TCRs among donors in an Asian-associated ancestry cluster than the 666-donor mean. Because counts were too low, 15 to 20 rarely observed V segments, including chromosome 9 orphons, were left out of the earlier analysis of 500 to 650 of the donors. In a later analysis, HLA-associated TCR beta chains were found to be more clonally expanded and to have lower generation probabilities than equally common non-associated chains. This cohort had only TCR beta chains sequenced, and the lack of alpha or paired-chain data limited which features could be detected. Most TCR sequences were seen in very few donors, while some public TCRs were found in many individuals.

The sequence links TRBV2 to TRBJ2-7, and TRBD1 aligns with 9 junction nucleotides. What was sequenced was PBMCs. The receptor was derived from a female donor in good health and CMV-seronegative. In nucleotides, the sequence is TGTGCCAGCAGCCCGGACAGGGGAGACGAGCAGTACTTC. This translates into CASSPDRGDEQYF.